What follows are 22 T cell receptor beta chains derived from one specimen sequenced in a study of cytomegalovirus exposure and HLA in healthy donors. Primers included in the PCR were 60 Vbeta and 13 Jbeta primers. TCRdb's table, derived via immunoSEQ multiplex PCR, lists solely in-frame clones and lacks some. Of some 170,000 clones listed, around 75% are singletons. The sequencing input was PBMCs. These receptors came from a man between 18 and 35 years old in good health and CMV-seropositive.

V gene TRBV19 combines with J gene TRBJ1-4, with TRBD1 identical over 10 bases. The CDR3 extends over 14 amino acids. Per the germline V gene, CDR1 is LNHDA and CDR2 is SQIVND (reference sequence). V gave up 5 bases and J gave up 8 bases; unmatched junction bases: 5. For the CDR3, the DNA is TGTGCCAGTAGTCCGGGGACAGGGGTAGAAAAACTGTTTTTT. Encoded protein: CASSPGTGVEKLFF.

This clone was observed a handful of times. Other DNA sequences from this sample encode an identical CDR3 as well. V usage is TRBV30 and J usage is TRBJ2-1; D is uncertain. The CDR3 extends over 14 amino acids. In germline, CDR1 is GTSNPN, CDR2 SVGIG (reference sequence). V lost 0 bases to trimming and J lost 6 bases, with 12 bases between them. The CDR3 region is CAWSVSQRGNEQFF. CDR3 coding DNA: TGTGCCTGGAGTGTCTCCCAGCGCGGCAATGAGCAGTTCTTC.

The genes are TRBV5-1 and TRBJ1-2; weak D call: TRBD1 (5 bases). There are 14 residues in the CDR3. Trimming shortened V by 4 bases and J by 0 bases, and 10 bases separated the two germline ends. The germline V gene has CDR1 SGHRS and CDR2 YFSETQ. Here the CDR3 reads CASSATTANYGYTF. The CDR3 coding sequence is TGCGCCAGCAGCGCGACGACAGCTAACTATGGCTACACCTTC.

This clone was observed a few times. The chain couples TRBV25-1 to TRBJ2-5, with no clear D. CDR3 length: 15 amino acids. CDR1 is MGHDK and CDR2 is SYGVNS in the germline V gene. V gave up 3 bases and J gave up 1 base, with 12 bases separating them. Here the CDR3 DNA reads TGTGCCAGCAGTGACTTCACCGGTCCCCAAGAGACCCAGTACTTC. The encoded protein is CASSDFTGPQETQYF. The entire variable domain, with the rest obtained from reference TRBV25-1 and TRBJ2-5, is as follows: EADIYQTPRYLVIGTGKKITLECSQTMGHDKMYWYQQDPGMELHLIHYSYGVNSTEKGDLSSESTVSRIRTEHFPLTLESARPSHTSQYLCASSDFTGPQETQYFGPGTRLLVL.

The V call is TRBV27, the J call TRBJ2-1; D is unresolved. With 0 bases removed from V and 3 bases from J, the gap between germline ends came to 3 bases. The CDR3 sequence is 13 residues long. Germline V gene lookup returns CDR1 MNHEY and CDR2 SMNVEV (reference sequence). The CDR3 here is CASSLSSYNEQFF. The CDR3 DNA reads TGTGCCAGCAGTTTATCGAGCTACAATGAGCAGTTCTTC.

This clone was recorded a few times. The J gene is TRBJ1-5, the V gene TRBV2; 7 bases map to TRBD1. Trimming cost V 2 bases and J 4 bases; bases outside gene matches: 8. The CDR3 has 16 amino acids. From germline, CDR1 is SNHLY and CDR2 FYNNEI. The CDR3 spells CASSELGGTANQPQHF. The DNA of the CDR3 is TGTGCCAGCAGTGAACTTGGGGGGACAGCTAATCAGCCCCAGCATTTT.

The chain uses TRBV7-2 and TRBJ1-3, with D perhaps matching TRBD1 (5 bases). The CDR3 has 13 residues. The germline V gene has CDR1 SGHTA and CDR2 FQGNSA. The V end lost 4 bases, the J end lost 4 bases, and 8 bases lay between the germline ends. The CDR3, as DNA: TGTGCCAGCAGCTCGAGACAGGGAAACACCATATATTTT. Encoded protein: CASSSRQGNTIYF.

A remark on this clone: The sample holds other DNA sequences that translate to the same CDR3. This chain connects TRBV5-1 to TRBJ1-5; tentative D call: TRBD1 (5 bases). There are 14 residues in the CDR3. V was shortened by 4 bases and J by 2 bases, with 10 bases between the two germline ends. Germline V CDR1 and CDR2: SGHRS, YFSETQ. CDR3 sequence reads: CASSPDSGNQPQHF. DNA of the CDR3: TGCGCCAGCAGCCCAGACAGCGGCAATCAGCCCCAGCATTTT. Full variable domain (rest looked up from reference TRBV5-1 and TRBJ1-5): KAGVTQTPRYLIKTRGQQVTLSCSPISGHRSVSWYQQTPGQGLQFLFEYFSETQRNKGNFPGRFSGRQFSNSRSEMNVSTLELGDSALYLCASSPDSGNQPQHFGDGTRLSIL.

The CDR3 sequence is CASSMTGMNTEAFF. The CDR3 nucleotides are TGTGCCAGCAGTATGACAGGGATGAACACTGAAGCTTTCTTT. The chain is built from TRBV27 and TRBJ1-1; TRBD1 aligns across 7 bases. Germline V lookup: CDR1 MNHEY, CDR2 SMNVEV (reference sequence). The CDR3 consists of 14 residues. With V trimmed by 5 bases and J by 0 bases, 3 bases remained unmatched.

CDR3 amino acids: CASSRNGDQETQYF. CDR3 DNA: TGTGCCAGCTCACGGAACGGAGACCAAGAGACCCAGTACTTC. The chain carries TRBV18 and TRBJ2-5; D not certain. In germline, CDR1 is KGHSH, CDR2 LQKENI. The CDR3 covers 14 residues. V was cut by 4 bases and J by 0 bases, with 9 bases left in between.

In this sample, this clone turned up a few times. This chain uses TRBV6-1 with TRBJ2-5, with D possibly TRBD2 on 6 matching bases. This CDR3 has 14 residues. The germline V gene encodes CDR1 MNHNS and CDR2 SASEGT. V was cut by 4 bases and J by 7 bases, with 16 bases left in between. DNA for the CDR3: TGTGCCAGCAGTGTCGAGGGGTTCGGGGGGACCCAGTACTTC. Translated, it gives CASSVEGFGGTQYF.

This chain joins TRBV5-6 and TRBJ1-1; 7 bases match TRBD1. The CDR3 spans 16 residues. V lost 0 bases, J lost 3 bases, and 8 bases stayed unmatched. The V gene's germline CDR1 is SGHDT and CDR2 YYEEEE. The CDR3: CASSLDRGAFDTEAFF. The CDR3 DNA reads TGTGCCAGCAGCTTGGACAGGGGCGCTTTCGACACTGAAGCTTTCTTT.

CDR3 amino acids: CASSYWTGEGQPQHF. DNA for the CDR3: TGTGCCAGCAGTTACTGGACAGGGGAGGGTCAGCCCCAGCATTTT. This rearrangement joins TRBV6-6 to TRBJ1-5, with 9 bases lining up with TRBD1. Trimming removed 1 base from V and 6 bases from J; junction bases left unmatched: 4. This CDR3 contains 15 residues. Per the germline V gene, CDR1 is MNHNY and CDR2 is SVGAGI (reference sequence).

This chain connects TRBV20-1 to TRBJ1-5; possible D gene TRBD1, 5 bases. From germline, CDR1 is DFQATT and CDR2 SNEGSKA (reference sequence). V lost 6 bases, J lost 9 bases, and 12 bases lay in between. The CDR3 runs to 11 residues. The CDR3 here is CSATPGGPQHF. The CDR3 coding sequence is TGCAGTGCCACACCCGGGGGGCCCCAGCATTTT.

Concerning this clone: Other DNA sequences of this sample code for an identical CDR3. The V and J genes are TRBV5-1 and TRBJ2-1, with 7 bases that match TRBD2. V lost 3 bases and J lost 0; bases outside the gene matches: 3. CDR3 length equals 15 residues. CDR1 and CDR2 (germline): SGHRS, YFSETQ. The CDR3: CASSSTGGSYNEQFF. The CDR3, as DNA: TGCGCCAGCAGCTCCACGGGGGGCTCCTACAATGAGCAGTTCTTC.

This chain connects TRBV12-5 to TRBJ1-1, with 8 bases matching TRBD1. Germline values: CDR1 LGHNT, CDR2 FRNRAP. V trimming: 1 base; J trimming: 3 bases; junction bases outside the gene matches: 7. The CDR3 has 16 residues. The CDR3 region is CASGLELQGVDTEAFF. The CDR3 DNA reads TGTGCTAGTGGTTTGGAACTACAGGGGGTGGACACTGAAGCTTTCTTT.

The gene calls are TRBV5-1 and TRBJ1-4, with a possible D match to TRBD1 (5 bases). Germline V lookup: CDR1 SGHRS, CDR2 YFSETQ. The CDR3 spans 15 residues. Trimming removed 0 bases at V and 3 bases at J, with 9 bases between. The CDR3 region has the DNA TGCGCCAGCAGCTTGGAAGGGGCCCCTAATGAAAAACTGTTTTTT. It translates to CASSLEGAPNEKLFF. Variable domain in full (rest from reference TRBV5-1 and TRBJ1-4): KAGVTQTPRYLIKTRGQQVTLSCSPISGHRSVSWYQQTPGQGLQFLFEYFSETQRNKGNFPGRFSGRQFSNSRSEMNVSTLELGDSALYLCASSLEGAPNEKLFFGSGTQLSVL.

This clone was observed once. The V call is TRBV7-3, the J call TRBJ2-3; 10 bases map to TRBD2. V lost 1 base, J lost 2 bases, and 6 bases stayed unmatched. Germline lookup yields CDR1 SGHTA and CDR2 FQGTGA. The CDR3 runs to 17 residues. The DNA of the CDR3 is TGTGCCAGCAGCTTAATGGTAGCGGGGGGATCCACAGATACGCAGTATTTT. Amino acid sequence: CASSLMVAGGSTDTQYF.

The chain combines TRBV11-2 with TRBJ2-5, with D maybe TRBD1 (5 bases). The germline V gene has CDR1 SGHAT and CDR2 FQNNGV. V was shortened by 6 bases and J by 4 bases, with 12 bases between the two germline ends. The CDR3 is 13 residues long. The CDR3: CASSPRVGETQYF. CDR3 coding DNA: TGTGCCAGCAGTCCCAGGGTTGGAGAGACCCAGTACTTC. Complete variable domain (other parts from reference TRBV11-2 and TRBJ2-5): EAGVAQSPRYKIIEKRQSVAFWCNPISGHATLYWYQQILGQGPKLLIQFQNNGVVDDSQLPKDRFSAERLKGVDSTLKIQPAKLEDSAVYLCASSPRVGETQYFGPGTRLLVL.

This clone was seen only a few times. The CDR3 region has the DNA TGTGCCAGCAGCGTAGAGAGCGGGGGGTACCGAGAGACCCAGTACTTC. The encoded protein is CASSVESGGYRETQYF. The chain joins TRBV9 to TRBJ2-5, with 9 bases lining up with TRBD2. V lost 0 bases to trimming and J lost 4 bases; unmatched junction nucleotides: 7. The CDR3 runs 16 residues. Germline V gene sequence: CDR1 SGDLS, CDR2 YYNGEE. The entire variable domain, with the rest obtained from reference TRBV9 and TRBJ2-5, is as follows: DSGVTQTPKHLITATGQRVTLRCSPRSGDLSVYWYQQSLDQGLQFLIQYYNGEERAKGNILERFSAQQFPDLHSELNLSSLELGDSALYFCASSVESGGYRETQYFGPGTRLLVL.

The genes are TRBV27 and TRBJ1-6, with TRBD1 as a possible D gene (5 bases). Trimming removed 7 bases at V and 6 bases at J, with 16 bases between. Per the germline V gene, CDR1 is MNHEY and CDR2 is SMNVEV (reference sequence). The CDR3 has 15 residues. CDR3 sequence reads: CASTRLGQGNSPLHF. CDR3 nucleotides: TGTGCCAGCACCCGACTCGGGCAGGGTAATTCACCCCTCCACTTT.

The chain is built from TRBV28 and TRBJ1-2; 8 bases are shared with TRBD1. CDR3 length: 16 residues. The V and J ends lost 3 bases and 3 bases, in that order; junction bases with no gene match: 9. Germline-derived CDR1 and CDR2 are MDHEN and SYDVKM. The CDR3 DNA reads TGTGCCAGCAGTTTCCAGGGGGCCGCCTTGGACTATGGCTACACCTTC. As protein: CASSFQGAALDYGYTF.